These 13 T cell receptor beta chains share one sample of origin, sequenced in a study of blood T cell repertoires in COVID-19 (dated by TCRdb to the early 2020s). The library was obtained by the immunoSEQ multiplex PCR assay. Drawn from immuneACCESS, this table holds only the in-frame rearrangements with V and J called that TCRdb kept. Clones are partly lost; checked studies trace under half to an unresolved V gene and leave the rest unexplained. This sample is represented by about 150,000 clones; roughly nine tenths of them were singletons. The top ten clonotypes cover around 4% of the sample. Sequenced: peripheral blood. Receptors were obtained from a woman in her seventies with acute or convalescent COVID-19.

The J gene is TRBJ2-2, the V gene TRBV27, with 7 nucleotides matching TRBD1. Germline CDR1 is MNHEY and CDR2 is SMNVEV (reference sequence). There are 15 residues in the CDR3. V trimming: 5 bases; J trimming: 4 bases; junction bases outside the gene matches: 7. The CDR3 region is CASSPYRGLTGELFF. The DNA for the CDR3 is TGTGCCAGCAGTCCTTACAGGGGCCTCACCGGGGAGCTGTTTTTT.

This chain uses TRBV19 with TRBJ2-5, with 9 nucleotides matching TRBD2. With 3 bases clipped from V and 5 bases from J, the junction kept 13 bases outside the gene matches. Germline CDR1 is LNHDA and CDR2 is SQIVND (reference sequence). This CDR3 contains 17 residues. CDR3 DNA sequence: TGTGCCAGTAGTATTGGTCTAGCGGGGTTGAGTGGTGAGACCCAGTACTTC. Translation gives CASSIGLAGLSGETQYF. Using reference TRBV19 and TRBJ2-5 for the parts outside the CDR3, the full variable domain is DGGITQSPKYLFRKEGQNVTLSCEQNLNHDAMYWYRQDPGQGLRLIYYSQIVNDFQKGDIAEGYSVSREKKESFPLTVTSAQKNPTAFYLCASSIGLAGLSGETQYFGPGTRLLVL.

CDR3 in DNA: TGTGCCAGCAGTTTGATCAGGGGGCTGGGGCCCCTCCACTTT. Amino acid sequence: CASSLIRGLGPLHF. V and J are TRBV28 and TRBJ1-6, with 8 bases matching TRBD1. With 3 bases clipped from V and 13 bases from J, the junction kept 8 bases outside the gene matches. Germline CDR1 MDHEN, CDR2 SYDVKM. This CDR3 comprises 14 residues.

The table lists this clone with a count of one. This rearrangement joins TRBV19 to TRBJ2-2; 9 nucleotides match TRBD1. CDR3 length equals 14 residues. V trimming: 6 bases; J trimming: 3 bases; junction bases outside the gene matches: 2. CDR1 and CDR2 from the germline V gene are LNHDA and SQIVND (reference sequence). The CDR3 is CASRWDRDTGELFF. The CDR3 nucleotides are TGTGCCAGTAGATGGGACAGGGACACCGGGGAGCTGTTTTTT.

This rearrangement joins TRBV2 to TRBJ2-1, with TRBD2 identical over 9 bases. V was pared by 9 bases and J by 8 bases, with 11 bases of the junction left unmatched. The CDR3 extends over 14 amino acids. Germline values: CDR1 SNHLY, CDR2 FYNNEI. CDR3 in amino acids: CASEPQRGVDEQFF. CDR3 sequence (DNA): TGTGCCAGTGAACCACAGCGGGGGGTCGATGAGCAGTTCTTC.

The table lists this clone with a few counts. This chain joins TRBV29-1 and TRBJ1-4; 7 bases are shared with TRBD1. From germline, CDR1 is SQVTM and CDR2 ANQGSEA. V gave up 4 bases and J gave up 3 bases; unmatched junction bases: 2. There are 13 residues in the CDR3. The CDR3 region has the DNA TGCAGCGTTGGGGACAGAGCTAATGAAAAACTGTTTTTT. This sequence encodes CSVGDRANEKLFF. Filled out from reference TRBV29-1 and TRBJ1-4, the complete variable domain reads SAVISQKPSRDICQRGTSLTIQCQVDSQVTMMFWYRQQPGQSLTLIATANQGSEATYESGFVIDKFPISRPNLTFSTLTVSNMSPEDSSIYLCSVGDRANEKLFFGSGTQLSVL.

The chain is built from TRBV7-6 and TRBJ2-3, with 13 bases that match TRBD2. CDR1 and CDR2 from the germline V gene are SGHVS and FNYEAQ. Trimming took 7 bases from V and 6 from J; bases not matched to a gene: 25. The CDR3 contains 21 residues. The CDR3 spells CASIPRPTYSGTSGVRDTQYF. The DNA of the CDR3 is TGTGCCAGCATCCCTCGCCCCACTTATTCGGGGACTAGCGGGGTGCGGGATACGCAGTATTTT.

The rearrangement uses TRBV5-1 and TRBJ2-5; 9 nucleotides match TRBD1. The ends lost 4 bases at V and 3 bases at J; junction bases unmatched: 4. This CDR3 spans 14 amino acids. CDR1 SGHRS and CDR2 YFSETQ come from the germline V gene. The CDR3, as DNA: TGCGCCAGCAGCCCCGGGACAGGGAAAGAGACCCAGTACTTC. Its protein is CASSPGTGKETQYF.

The chain joins TRBV18 to TRBJ1-2, with 9 bases aligning to TRBD1. J lost 4 bases, V lost 1 base, and 4 bases had no gene match. The germline CDR1 and CDR2 sequences are KGHSH and LQKENI. The CDR3 totals 15 residues. In DNA, the CDR3 is TGTGCCAGCTCACCACAGGGACAGGGCGGCTATGGCTACACCTTC. It is translated as CASSPQGQGGYGYTF.

The CDR3, as DNA: TGTGCCAGCAGCGTGACTAGCGGGAGACTCTATTCTGACATTCAGTACTTC. Protein: CASSVTSGRLYSDIQYF. V and J are TRBV7-8 and TRBJ2-4; 12 bases map to TRBD2. Looked up from germline, CDR1 is SGHVS and CDR2 is FQNEAQ. This CDR3 has 17 residues. Trimming removed 5 bases from V and 8 bases from J; junction bases left unmatched: 13.

The V and J genes are TRBV27 and TRBJ1-2; 7 positions agree with TRBD1. The germline gives CDR1 MNHEY, CDR2 SMNVEV (reference sequence). The CDR3 is 14 amino acids. V shed 5 bases, J shed 9 bases, and the junction held 12 bases outside the gene matches. In nucleotides, the CDR3 is TGTGCCAGCAGTCCCATGACAGGGTTTTTGAGCTACACCTTC. This gives the protein CASSPMTGFLSYTF.

The chain links TRBV11-2 to TRBJ1-2; 7 positions agree with TRBD1. J lost 6 bases, V lost 3 bases, and 7 bases had no gene match. Germline lookup yields CDR1 SGHAT and CDR2 FQNNGV. The CDR3 is 14 amino acids. In DNA, the CDR3 is TGTGCCAGCAGCTTCAACCAGGGGGGCAATGGCTACACCTTC. It encodes CASSFNQGGNGYTF.

This clone was counted once. The chain has TRBV7-2 and TRBJ1-6; D remains ambiguous. Trimming removed 6 bases from V and 2 bases from J, with 8 bases in between. CDR1 is SGHTA, CDR2 FQGNSA, per germline. The CDR3 runs to 14 residues. DNA of the CDR3: TGTGCCAGCAGTTACCGGGCCTATAATTCACCCCTCCACTTT. Residues: CASSYRAYNSPLHF.